Listed here are 16 T cell receptor beta chains from one sample, sequenced in a study of shared clonotypes between healthy human individuals (dated by TCRdb to the early 2020s). The library relied on the immunoSEQ multiplex PCR assay. In TCRdb, the immuneACCESS table is reduced to in-frame sequences with V and J assigned. These tables do not hold every clone; where another copy was compared, an unresolved V gene accounts for under half, and the others remain unexplained. This sample comprises about 2,500,000 clones, around 94% of them detected only once. The leading ten clones occupy under 0.15% of the sample. Sequencing was performed on naive CD4+ T cells sorted from blood. According to the study, the label for this sample's cell subset or site signals: CD45RA+ positively selected. Source of these receptors: a man between 18 and 29 years old in good health.

For this clone: Other DNA sequences of this sample code for an identical CDR3. The chain has TRBV19 and TRBJ2-5; the D is unclear. V was clipped by 5 bases and J by 2 bases, with 9 bases between them. The CDR3 is 13 amino acids. Per the germline V gene, CDR1 is LNHDA and CDR2 is SQIVND (reference sequence). CDR3 loop: CASSSTQQETQYF. As DNA, the CDR3 is TGTGCCAGTAGTTCGACACAGCAAGAGACCCAGTACTTC.

This clone has just a few counts. The chain couples TRBV30 to TRBJ1-1; tentative D call: TRBD1 (5 bases). The CDR3 is 10 residues long. The germline gives CDR1 GTSNPN, CDR2 SVGIG (reference sequence). The V end was cut by 4 bases, the J end by 10 bases, with 10 bases between. In nucleotides, the CDR3 is TGTGCCTGGAAAAGGGGTGCAGCTTTCTTT. Translation gives CAWKRGAAFF. Complete variable domain (other parts from reference TRBV30 and TRBJ1-1): SQTIHQWPATLVQPVGSPLSLECTVEGTSNPNLYWYRQAAGRGLQLLFYSVGIGQISSEVPQNLSASRPQDRQFILSSKKLLLSDSGFYLCAWKRGAAFFGQGTRLTVV.

This sequence joins TRBV5-4 and TRBJ2-5; 9 bases match TRBD2. Germline V gene data show CDR1 as SGHNT and CDR2 as YYREEE (reference sequence). The V segment lost 1 base and the J segment 4 bases; nucleotides outside the gene matches: 11. This CDR3 contains 17 residues. The CDR3, as DNA: TGTGCCAGCAGCTTGACCCAAGCGGGGGGTAAAGGAGAGACCCAGTACTTC. Translating it yields CASSLTQAGGKGETQYF.

This rearrangement joins TRBV9 to TRBJ1-5; D is possibly TRBD1 (6 bases). The CDR3 has 14 amino acids. Germline CDR1 SGDLS, CDR2 YYNGEE. V was shortened by 3 bases and J by 6 bases, with 13 bases between the two germline ends. CDR3 amino acids: CASSATGKGQPQHF. The CDR3 nucleotides are TGTGCCAGCAGCGCCACAGGGAAGGGTCAGCCCCAGCATTTT.

The CDR3 nucleotides read TGTGCCAGCAGCTTAGCCCCAGGGACAGGGGCCCAGTACTTC. Its translation: CASSLAPGTGAQYF. The chain carries TRBV11-2 and TRBJ2-5; 10 nucleotides agree with TRBD1. CDR1 is SGHAT, CDR2 FQNNGV, per germline. After removal of 1 base from V and 9 bases from J, the junction contained 5 bases not matched to a gene. This CDR3 has 14 residues.

The chain links TRBV5-5 to TRBJ1-2; tentatively, D is TRBD1 (5 bases). Trimming left V 4 bases short and J 6 bases short, with 16 bases between. The CDR3 consists of 14 residues. The V gene's germline CDR1 is SGHKS and CDR2 YYEKEE (reference sequence). The CDR3 DNA sequence: TGTGCCAGCAGCCAGGGCGGGCAGGGCAATGGCTACACCTTC. Protein product: CASSQGGQGNGYTF.

This sequence joins TRBV6-1 and TRBJ1-2; no clear D. The germline CDR1 and CDR2 sequences are MNHNS and SASEGT. With 2 bases removed from V and 7 bases from J, the gap between germline ends came to 11 bases. The CDR3 is 13 residues long. Here the CDR3 reads CASSELTVGGYTF. The DNA for the CDR3 is TGTGCCAGCAGTGAATTAACTGTAGGTGGCTACACCTTC.

The chain couples TRBV4-1 to TRBJ1-4; 7 bases map to TRBD1. The CDR3 consists of 16 residues. Germline V lookup: CDR1 MGHRA, CDR2 YSYEKL. Trimming at V came to 3 bases and at J to 3 bases, leaving 7 bases not matched to a gene. CDR3 protein: CASSQEGAVANEKLFF. As DNA, the CDR3 is TGCGCCAGCAGCCAGGAGGGGGCAGTAGCTAATGAAAAACTGTTTTTT.

The V gene is TRBV7-8, the J gene TRBJ1-1; 7 bases fit TRBD1. With 6 bases clipped from V and 0 bases from J, the junction kept 7 bases outside the gene matches. Germline loops: CDR1 SGHVS, CDR2 FQNEAQ. This CDR3 has 15 amino acids. CDR3 in amino acids: CASRNAGQMNTEAFF. Written as DNA, the CDR3 is TGTGCCAGCAGAAACGCGGGACAGATGAACACTGAAGCTTTCTTT.

The chain links TRBV12-1 to TRBJ1-2. TRBV12-1 is a listed pseudogene. The CDR3 consists of 10 residues. The CDR3 here is CASSGVGYTF. The CDR3 coding sequence is TGTGCCAGCAGCGGAGTTGGCTACACCTTC.

The chain carries TRBV5-4 and TRBJ2-7; the D gene is possibly TRBD1 (5 bases). CDR1 SGHNT and CDR2 YYREEE come from the germline V gene (reference sequence). Trimming took 2 bases from V and 3 from J, leaving 9 bases between them. The CDR3 has 13 residues. The CDR3 reads CASSFQDNYEQYF. For the CDR3, the DNA is TGTGCCAGCAGCTTCCAGGACAACTACGAGCAGTACTTC.

The rearrangement uses TRBV18 and TRBJ2-2; TRBD2 matches at 10 bases. This CDR3 region has 14 residues. From germline, CDR1 is KGHSH and CDR2 LQKENI. V lost 5 bases, J lost 5 bases, and 2 bases stayed unmatched. CDR3 sequence reads: CASSKLAGTGELFF. In DNA, the CDR3 is TGTGCCAGCTCAAAACTAGCGGGGACCGGGGAGCTGTTTTTT.

The J gene is TRBJ2-1, the V gene TRBV7-2; TRBD1 matches 7 bases. CDR1 and CDR2 from the germline V gene are SGHTA and FQGNSA. After removal of 2 bases from V and 6 bases from J, the junction contained 7 bases not matched to a gene. This CDR3 is 15 amino acids long. CDR3 sequence: CASSLQGPGGNEQFF. Written as DNA, the CDR3 is TGTGCCAGCAGCTTACAGGGGCCAGGGGGCAATGAGCAGTTCTTC.

This clone has just one count. Other nucleotide sequences in the sample specify the same CDR3. V and J are TRBV10-1 and TRBJ2-2; 8 nucleotides match TRBD2. The CDR3 contains 14 residues. V shed 5 bases, J shed 3 bases, and the junction held 2 bases outside the gene matches. Germline V lookup: CDR1 WNHNN, CDR2 SYGVQD (reference sequence). CDR3: CASSRAGDTGELFF. CDR3 sequence (DNA): TGCGCCAGCAGTCGAGCGGGAGACACCGGGGAGCTGTTTTTT.

The chain employs TRBV19 and TRBJ1-4, with unresolved D. The CDR3 extends over 11 amino acids. V gave up 5 bases and J gave up 4 bases, with 2 bases separating them. CDR1 is LNHDA and CDR2 is SQIVND in the germline V gene (reference sequence). The CDR3 DNA sequence: TGTGCCAGTAGTGGTAATGAAAAACTGTTTTTT. Its protein is CASSGNEKLFF.

The chain combines TRBV5-1 with TRBJ2-5; 10 bases agree with TRBD2. The CDR3 covers 16 residues. The ends lost 4 bases at V and 4 bases at J; junction bases unmatched: 10. CDR1 SGHRS and CDR2 YFSETQ come from the germline V gene. As DNA, the CDR3 is TGCGCCAGCAGCCTCTCTACCGGGACTAGCGTAGAGACCCAGTACTTC. Translation: CASSLSTGTSVETQYF. The full variable domain, in which reference TRBV5-1 and TRBJ2-5 provide the parts outside the CDR3, is KAGVTQTPRYLIKTRGQQVTLSCSPISGHRSVSWYQQTPGQGLQFLFEYFSETQRNKGNFPGRFSGRQFSNSRSEMNVSTLELGDSALYLCASSLSTGTSVETQYFGPGTRLLVL.